This T cell receptor (beta chain) originates from a study of T-cell memory formation after mild COVID-19. About the research overall: Clusters of TCRs were largely donor specific.

There are many counts of this clonotype. The antigen is unknown. Study-wide results and caveats: Among CD4+ contracting clones, most were CM and EM, and CD8+ ones EMRA. Clones shrinking from day 15 to 85 showed even CD4/CD8 mixes; later expanders tilted CD4+.

J gave up 2 bases and V 2 bases, and 8 bases lay outside the gene matches. Germline CDR1 is ENHRY and CDR2 is SYGVKD. The CDR3 sequence is 16 residues long. TCRdb redid the calling of the 5' RACE reads with MiXCR, one entry per CDR3 protein. The profile shows roughly 450,000 distinct CDR3 sequences, roughly 20% of them singletons. The TCR was taken from an adult woman who had mild COVID-19 (a few samples of this study predate the infection). Cell type and time point are not known. Sequencing was carried out using PBMCs or a T cell subset sorted from them (not recorded which). The chain employs TRBV10-3 and TRBJ2-5, with 7 bases matching TRBD2. CDR3 residues: CAISEGRGGGQETQYF. As DNA, the CDR3 is TGTGCCATCAGTGAGGGACGCGGCGGGGGACAAGAGACCCAGTACTTC.